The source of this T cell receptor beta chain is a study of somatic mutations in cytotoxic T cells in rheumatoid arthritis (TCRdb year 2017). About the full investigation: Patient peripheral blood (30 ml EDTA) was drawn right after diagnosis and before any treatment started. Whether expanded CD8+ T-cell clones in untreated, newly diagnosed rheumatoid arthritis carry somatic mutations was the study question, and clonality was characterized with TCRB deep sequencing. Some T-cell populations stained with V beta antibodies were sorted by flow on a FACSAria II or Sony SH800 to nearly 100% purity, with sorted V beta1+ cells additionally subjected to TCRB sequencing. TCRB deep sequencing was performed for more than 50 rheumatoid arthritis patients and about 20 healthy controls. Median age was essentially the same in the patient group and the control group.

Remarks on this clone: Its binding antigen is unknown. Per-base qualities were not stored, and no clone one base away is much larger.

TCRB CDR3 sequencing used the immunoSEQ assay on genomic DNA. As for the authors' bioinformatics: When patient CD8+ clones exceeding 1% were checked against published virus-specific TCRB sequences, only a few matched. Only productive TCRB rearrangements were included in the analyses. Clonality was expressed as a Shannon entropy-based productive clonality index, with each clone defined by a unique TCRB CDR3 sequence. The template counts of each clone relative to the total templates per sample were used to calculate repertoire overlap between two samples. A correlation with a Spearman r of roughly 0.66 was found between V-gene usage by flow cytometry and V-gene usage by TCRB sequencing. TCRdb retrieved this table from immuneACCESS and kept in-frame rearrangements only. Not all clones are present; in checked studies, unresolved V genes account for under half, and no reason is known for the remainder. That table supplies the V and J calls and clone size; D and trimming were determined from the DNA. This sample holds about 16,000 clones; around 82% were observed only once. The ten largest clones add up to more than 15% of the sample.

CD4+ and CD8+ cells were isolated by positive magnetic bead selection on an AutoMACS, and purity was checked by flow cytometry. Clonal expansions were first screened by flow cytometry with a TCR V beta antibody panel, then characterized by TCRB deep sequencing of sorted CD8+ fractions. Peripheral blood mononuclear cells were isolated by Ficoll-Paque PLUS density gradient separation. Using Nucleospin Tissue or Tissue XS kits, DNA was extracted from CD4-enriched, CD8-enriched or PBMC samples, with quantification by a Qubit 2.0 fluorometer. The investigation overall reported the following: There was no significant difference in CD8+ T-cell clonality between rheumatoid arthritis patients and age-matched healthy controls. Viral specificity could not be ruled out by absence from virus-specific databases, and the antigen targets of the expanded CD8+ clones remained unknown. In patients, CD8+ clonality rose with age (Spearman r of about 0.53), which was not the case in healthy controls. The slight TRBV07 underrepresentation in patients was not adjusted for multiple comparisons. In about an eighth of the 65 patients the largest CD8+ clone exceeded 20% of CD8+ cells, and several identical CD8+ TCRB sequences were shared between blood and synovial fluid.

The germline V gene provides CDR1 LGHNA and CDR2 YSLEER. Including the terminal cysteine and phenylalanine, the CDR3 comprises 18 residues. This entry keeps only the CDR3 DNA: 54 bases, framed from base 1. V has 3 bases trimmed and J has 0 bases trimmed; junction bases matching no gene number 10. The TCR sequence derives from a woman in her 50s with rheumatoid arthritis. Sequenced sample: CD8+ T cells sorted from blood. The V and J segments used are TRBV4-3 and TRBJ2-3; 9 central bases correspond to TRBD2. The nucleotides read TGCGCCAGCAGCCAGACCCCCTCGACTAGCGGCAGCACAGATACGCAGTATTTT. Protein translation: CASSQTPSTSGSTDTQYF.